This passage covers 10 T cell receptor beta chains from one sample sequenced in a study of HIV-infected patients and healthy controls. 500 ng RNA was reverse transcribed with alpha and beta constant-region primers. Separate chain-specific third strand synthesis with multiplexing indices produced the alpha and beta libraries. TCRdb itself ran the 5' RACE reads through MiXCR, one entry per CDR3 protein. The sample yields more than 9,500 distinct CDR3 sequences, about 10% seen once. All unsorted peripheral T cells were captured because whole blood was used without fractionation. The source material was blood, sampled before antiretroviral therapy. The receptors originated from an adult with HIV infection. The donor label of this sample is uncertain.

Ten or more counts support this clonotype. The V call is TRBV7-9, the J call TRBJ1-5, with 12 nucleotides matching TRBD1. The CDR3 is 17 amino acids. V was pared by 3 bases and J by 0 bases, with 3 bases of the junction left unmatched. Germline V gene data show CDR1 as SEHNR and CDR2 as FQNEAQ (reference sequence). CDR3 sequence (DNA): TGTGCCAGCAGCTTGGGACAGGGGGCGGGTAGCAATCAGCCCCAGCATTTT. Its translation: CASSLGQGAGSNQPQHF. Looking up the rest from reference TRBV7-9 and TRBJ1-5 gives the full variable domain: DTGVSQNPRHKITKRGQNVTFRCDPISEHNRLYWYRQTLGQGPEFLTYFQNEAQLEKSRLLSDRFSAERPKGSFSTLEIQRTEQGDSAMYLCASSLGQGAGSNQPQHFGDGTRLSIL.

The rearrangement links TRBV27 to TRBJ1-2; TRBD1 aligns across 9 bases. J gave up 3 bases and V 7 bases, and 15 bases lay outside the gene matches. This CDR3 region has 17 residues. Germline V lookup: CDR1 MNHEY, CDR2 SMNVEV (reference sequence). CDR3 amino acids: CASTPSTGGPLHYGYTF. DNA for the CDR3: TGTGCCAGCACCCCGAGTACAGGGGGCCCTCTCCACTATGGCTACACCTTC.

This clonotype has ten or more counts. The gene calls are TRBV7-8 and TRBJ1-1; 11 positions agree with TRBD1. CDR1 and CDR2 from the germline V gene are SGHVS and FQNEAQ. This CDR3 comprises 18 residues. After removal of 0 bases from V and 1 base from J, the junction contained 7 bases not matched to a gene. CDR3 loop: CASSLADRGQGTNTEAFF. In DNA, the CDR3 is TGTGCCAGCAGCTTAGCGGACAGGGGGCAGGGGACGAACACTGAAGCTTTCTTT.

This clonotype occurred a few times. The chain joins TRBV20-1 to TRBJ2-1; 9 nucleotides line up with TRBD1. Germline assignment: CDR1 DFQATT and CDR2 SNEGSKA (reference sequence). The CDR3 totals 15 residues. With 5 bases clipped from V and 5 bases from J, the junction kept 10 bases outside the gene matches. CDR3 region: CSAGRQGVMNNEQFF. In DNA form, the CDR3 reads TGCAGTGCTGGCAGACAGGGGGTAATGAACAATGAGCAGTTCTTC.

By sample fraction, this clonotype is medium-sized. This chain uses TRBV7-6 with TRBJ2-7; TRBD2 might be the D (5 bases). Germline V gives CDR1 SGHVS, CDR2 FNYEAQ. The CDR3 is 13 residues long. Trimming shortened V by 5 bases and J by 7 bases, and 15 bases separated the two germline ends. CDR3 loop: CASSPTSTGEQYF. CDR3 nucleotides: TGTGCCAGCAGCCCCACCTCTACGGGGGAGCAGTACTTC. Variable domain in full (rest from reference TRBV7-6 and TRBJ2-7): GAGVSQSPRYKVTKRGQDVALRCDPISGHVSLYWYRQALGQGPEFLTYFNYEAQQDKSGLPNDRFSAERPEGSISTLTIQRTEQRDSAMYRCASSPTSTGEQYFGPGTRLTVT.

This clonotype has just a few counts. This chain links TRBV19 with TRBJ1-2, with 7 bases aligning to TRBD1. CDR1 LNHDA and CDR2 SQIVND come from the germline V gene (reference sequence). The length of the CDR3 is 13 residues. With 10 bases clipped from V and 1 base from J, the junction kept 6 bases outside the gene matches. The CDR3 DNA reads as TGTGCCACCTCGGGACAGATTAACTATGGCTACACCTTC. As protein: CATSGQINYGYTF.

This clonotype was found many times. This chain links TRBV13 with TRBJ1-1; D unresolved. Per germline, CDR1 PRHDT and CDR2 FYEKMQ (reference sequence). CDR3 size: 13 residues. V was clipped by 4 bases and J by 3 bases, with 9 bases between them. For the CDR3, the DNA is TGTGCCAGCAGCTCGAGACCAGACACTGAAGCTTTCTTT. Translating it yields CASSSRPDTEAFF.

This clonotype has only a few counts. The V and J genes are TRBV27 and TRBJ2-3, with TRBD2 as a possible D gene (5 bases). The V gene's germline CDR1 is MNHEY and CDR2 SMNVEV (reference sequence). The V end lost 8 bases, the J end lost 4 bases, and 16 bases lay between the germline ends. The CDR3 consists of 14 residues. The CDR3 spells CASSPSGGSDTQYF. CDR3 bases: TGTGCCAGCTCTCCCAGCGGTGGTTCAGATACGCAGTATTTT.

At least ten counts were recorded for this clonotype. The rearrangement uses TRBV7-9 and TRBJ2-7, with a weak D call TRBD2 (7 bases). Trimming took 3 bases from V and 9 from J, leaving 15 bases between them. The CDR3 totals 13 residues. Germline V gene lookup returns CDR1 SEHNR and CDR2 FQNEAQ (reference sequence). DNA for the CDR3: TGTGCCAGCAGCTTTGGCCCAGGGGAGGGGCAGTACTTC. It yields the protein CASSFGPGEGQYF.

This clonotype was seen at least ten times. The rearrangement links TRBV20-1 to TRBJ2-7; TRBD2 matches at 7 bases. The CDR3 loop spans 15 amino acids. The V gene's germline CDR1 is DFQATT and CDR2 SNEGSKA (reference sequence). With V trimmed by 3 bases and J by 6 bases, 14 bases remained unmatched. The CDR3 DNA sequence: TGCAGTGCTAGTCCGATGAGCGGGATTGAGCTCGAGCAGTACTTC. Amino acids: CSASPMSGIELEQYF.